These T cell receptor beta chains were read from a single sample in a study of blood T cell repertoires in COVID-19. TCRdb keeps only in-frame clones here, not all; method: immunoSEQ multiplex PCR. The repertoire consists of 200,000 to 250,000 clones, with around nine tenths occurring once and the leading ten covering around 7.3%. The sequenced sample was peripheral blood. The receptors here all came from a woman in her 70s with active or convalescent COVID-19. Each CDR3 is given with its conserved first and last residue. Fields, in order: V gene, clone size, D gene, J gene, CDR3 protein, CDR3 DNA. A D gene is named only where the DNA matches it firmly. Size values are once, few and many counts, or a class for expanded clones, and some rows have none.

>TRBV11-2|few|TRBD1|TRBJ2-1
CASSPTGSYNEQFF
TGTGCCAGCAGCCCGACAGGGTCCTACAATGAGCAGTTCTTC
>TRBV7-6|-|TRBD2|TRBJ2-1
CASSLTGLAGINEQFF
TGTGCCAGCAGCCTCACGGGACTAGCGGGCATCAATGAGCAGTTCTTC
>TRBV5-1|-|-|TRBJ2-2
CASSLPQANTGELFF
TGCGCCAGCAGCTTACCTCAGGCGAACACCGGGGAGCTGTTTTTT
>TRBV19|-|-|TRBJ2-2
CASTSIGATTGELFF
TGTGCCAGTACCTCAATAGGGGCGACCACCGGGGAGCTGTTTTTT
>TRBV6-5|-|-|TRBJ1-1
CASRVTGFEAFF
TGTGCCAGCAGGGTCACAGGGTTCGAAGCTTTCTTT
>TRBV5-1|-|-|TRBJ1-1
CASSFSGLNTEAFF
TGCGCCAGCAGCTTCTCAGGGCTTAACACTGAAGCTTTCTTT
>TRBV11-2|-|-|TRBJ1-2
CASSFTGANYGYTF
TGTGCCAGCAGCTTTACAGGAGCTAACTATGGCTACACCTTC
>TRBV19|-|TRBD1|TRBJ1-4
CASQTGTVGEKLFF
TGTGCCAGTCAAACCGGGACAGTCGGTGAAAAACTGTTTTTT
>TRBV6-4|-|-|TRBJ1-1
CASSGRQENTEAFF
TGTGCCAGCAGTGGGCGACAGGAGAACACTGAAGCTTTCTTT
>TRBV7-2|-|-|TRBJ2-2
CASSLVRAGELFF
TGTGCCAGCAGCTTAGTCCGGGCCGGGGAGCTGTTTTTT
>TRBV18|-|-|TRBJ1-6
CASSPAGWDSPLHF
TGTGCCAGCTCACCCGCAGGGTGGGATTCACCCCTCCACTTT
>TRBV29-1|-|-|TRBJ2-2
CSVEERTATNTGELFF
TGCAGCGTTGAAGAGAGGACAGCGACCAACACCGGGGAGCTGTTTTTT
>TRBV3-1/TRBV3-2|-|-|TRBJ1-2
CASSQETGWMNGYTF
TGTGCCAGCAGCCAAGAAACAGGGTGGATGAATGGCTACACCTTC
>TRBV20-1|-|-|TRBJ1-3
CSASIDTRHLF
TGCAGTGCTAGTATCGACACCCGACACCTTTTT
>TRBV19|-|TRBD1|TRBJ1-1
CASSTTGGGSMGTEAFF
TGTGCCAGTAGTACGACAGGGGGGGGTTCGATGGGCACTGAAGCTTTCTTT
>TRBV6-4|-|-|TRBJ1-2
CATSSQAGRGVGYTF
TGTGCCACCTCGTCCCAGGCAGGGCGGGGTGTTGGCTACACCTTC
>TRBV5-1|once|-|TRBJ1-4
CASSIGRVTGGLRNHPNEKLFF
TGCGCCAGCAGCATTGGTCGGGTAACGGGGGGTCTGCGGAATCATCCTAATGAAAAACTGTTTTTT
>TRBV27|-|-|TRBJ1-5
CASSSGWSNQPQHF
TGTGCCAGCAGTTCGGGGTGGAGCAATCAGCCCCAGCATTTT
>TRBV7-9|-|-|TRBJ2-5
CASRKGDLGETQYF
TGTGCCAGCAGAAAAGGGGATCTTGGAGAGACCCAGTACTTC
>TRBV7-3|-|-|TRBJ2-5
CASSLIPGTGLETQYF
TGTGCCAGCAGCTTAATCCCGGGAACGGGACTAGAGACCCAGTACTTC
>TRBV6-4|-|-|TRBJ1-1
CASRAGGLNTEAFF
TGTGCCAGCAGGGCCGGGGGGCTGAACACTGAAGCTTTCTTT
>TRBV7-9|-|TRBD1|TRBJ1-1
CASRRPGQILHTEAFF
TGTGCCAGCAGACGACCGGGACAGATCCTTCACACTGAAGCTTTCTTT
>TRBV6-5|-|TRBD2|TRBJ2-5
CASGSRGGPGTQYF
TGTGCCAGCGGGTCCCGGGGAGGGCCAGGGACCCAGTACTTC
>TRBV5-1|few|-|TRBJ1-4
CASTDTGVEKLFF
TGCGCCAGCACCGACACGGGAGTTGAAAAACTGTTTTTT
>TRBV29-1|-|TRBD1|TRBJ2-2
CSVEKTGTGTGELFF
TGCAGCGTTGAGAAGACGGGGACAGGGACCGGGGAGCTGTTTTTT
>TRBV29-1|once|-|TRBJ2-2
CSVGPYNTGELFF
TGCAGCGTTGGCCCCTACAACACCGGGGAGCTGTTTTTT
>TRBV5-1|-|-|TRBJ1-2
CASSWEGDYGYTF
TGCGCCAGCAGCTGGGAGGGGGACTATGGCTACACCTTC
>TRBV7-2|-|TRBD2|TRBJ2-1
CASSLLRGGHNEQFF
TGTGCCAGCAGCTTATTGCGGGGGGGCCACAATGAGCAGTTCTTC
>TRBV19|-|TRBD1|TRBJ1-1
CASSIPQGISEAFF
TGTGCCAGTAGTATCCCACAGGGGATATCTGAAGCTTTCTTT
>TRBV5-6|-|TRBD2|TRBJ2-2
CASSSTRTSGGAGELFF
TGTGCCAGCAGCTCAACTCGTACCTCGGGGGGGGCCGGGGAGCTGTTTTTT
>TRBV7-9|-|TRBD2|TRBJ2-1
CASSLEGIAGVEQFF
TGTGCCAGCAGCTTAGAAGGAATAGCGGGGGTTGAGCAGTTCTTC
>TRBV9|-|-|TRBJ1-1
CASSALRFGGESAEAFF
TGTGCCAGCAGCGCCCTACGTTTCGGGGGGGAGAGCGCTGAAGCTTTCTTT
>TRBV2|-|-|TRBJ2-2
CASTAWGRYTGELFF
TGTGCCAGCACTGCGTGGGGGCGTTACACCGGGGAGCTGTTTTTT
>TRBV6-9|-|-|TRBJ2-5
CASSYFGAWETQYF
TGTGCCAGCAGTTATTTTGGGGCGTGGGAGACCCAGTACTTC
>TRBV3-1/TRBV3-2|-|TRBD1|TRBJ1-2
CASSQQGAYGYTF
TGTGCCAGCAGCCAGCAGGGGGCGTATGGCTACACCTTC
>TRBV3-1/TRBV3-2|-|-|TRBJ1-2
CASSQESVHGYTF
TGTGCCAGCAGCCAAGAATCAGTGCATGGCTACACCTTC
>TRBV9|-|-|TRBJ2-7
CASSVGSSYEQYF
TGTGCCAGCAGCGTAGGCTCCAGTTACGAGCAGTACTTC
>TRBV29-1|-|-|TRBJ2-1
CSAVNNEQFF
TGCAGCGCCGTTAACAATGAGCAGTTCTTC
>TRBV20-1|-|TRBD1|TRBJ1-4
CSASGVGTRGRRSEKLFF
TGCAGTGCTAGTGGTGTCGGGACAAGGGGGCGCCGGAGTGAAAAACTGTTTTTT
>TRBV6-2/TRBV6-3|-|-|TRBJ1-6
CASSQGSGHNSPLHF
TGTGCCAGCAGCCAGGGATCAGGGCACAATTCACCCCTCCACTTT
>TRBV24-1|-|TRBD2|TRBJ2-3
CATSDPLAGGHDTQYF
TGTGCCACCAGTGATCCCCTAGCGGGGGGGCACGATACGCAGTATTTT
>TRBV5-5|-|TRBD1|TRBJ2-7
CASSYPGQQYEQYF
TGTGCCAGCAGCTATCCGGGACAGCAATACGAGCAGTACTTC
>TRBV9|-|-|TRBJ1-1
CASSVSRDTEAFF
TGTGCCAGCAGCGTTTCGAGGGACACTGAAGCTTTCTTT
>TRBV5-4|-|-|TRBJ1-1
CASSLHSYTEAFF
TGTGCCAGCAGCTTGCACTCCTACACTGAAGCTTTCTTT
>TRBV9|-|TRBD1|TRBJ1-2
CASNGQGGYTF
TGTGCCAGCAACGGACAGGGAGGCTACACCTTC